A single sample is the source of the 15 T cell receptor beta chains below, sequenced in a study of shared clonotypes between healthy human individuals. Only in-frame clones appear in the TCRdb table, and some are missing; sequencing was by immunoSEQ multiplex PCR. The table shows about 1,900,000 clones, with about 95% occurring only once. It was CD45RO-negative cells, positively selected for CCR7, that made up naive CD8 cells, with terminally differentiated effector memory CD45RA+ cells excluded. The sample comprised naive CD8+ T cells sorted from blood. The receptors originated from a man younger than 35 in good health.

This rearrangement joins TRBV10-3 to TRBJ1-4; 8 bases match TRBD1. CDR3 length: 16 amino acids. Germline assignment: CDR1 ENHRY and CDR2 SYGVKD. V lost 0 bases and J lost 7; bases outside the gene matches: 7. CDR3 in DNA: TGTGCCATCAGTGAGTCGACGGCCAGGGGGCTTGAAAAACTGTTTTTT. It specifies CAISESTARGLEKLFF.

This chain uses TRBV4-1 with TRBJ2-3; 10 nucleotides align to TRBD2. The junction had 4 bases not matched to a gene; V was cut back by 2 bases and J by 2 bases. This CDR3 spans 16 amino acids. Germline assignment: CDR1 MGHRA and CDR2 YSYEKL. CDR3 protein: CASSQQTSGNTDTQYF. In nucleotides, the CDR3 is TGCGCCAGCAGCCAACAAACTAGCGGGAACACAGATACGCAGTATTTT.

The V gene is TRBV4-3, the J gene TRBJ2-2, with 9 bases lining up with TRBD2. CDR3 size: 18 residues. CDR1 is LGHNA and CDR2 is YSLEER in the germline V gene. J lost 7 bases, V lost 0 bases, and 12 bases had no gene match. This CDR3 reads CASSQDAVAGEGGGELFF. In nucleotides, the CDR3 is TGCGCCAGCAGCCAAGATGCAGTAGCGGGAGAAGGGGGCGGGGAGCTGTTTTTT.

Worth noting for this clone: Other DNA sequences in the same sample also yield this CDR3. The chain recombines TRBV6-5 with TRBJ1-2; 7 bases fit TRBD1. In germline, CDR1 is MNHEY, CDR2 SVGAGI. The J segment lost 6 bases and the V segment lost 0 bases, leaving 1 base of the junction unmatched. CDR3 length: 13 residues. DNA of the CDR3: TGTGCCAGCAGTTACTCGACAGGGAATGGCTACACCTTC. It codes for CASSYSTGNGYTF.

The V and J genes are TRBV29-1 and TRBJ2-1; 7 bases match TRBD2. The junction had 9 bases not matched to a gene; V was cut back by 4 bases and J by 6 bases. The germline CDR1 and CDR2 sequences are SQVTM and ANQGSEA. The CDR3 has 14 residues. CDR3 DNA: TGCAGCGTTGCCCCTTCCGCGGGAGCCAATGAGCAGTTCTTC. This encodes CSVAPSAGANEQFF.

The chain joins TRBV6-1 to TRBJ1-1; unclear D gene. Trimming removed 4 bases at V and 5 bases at J, with 8 bases between. Germline CDR1 MNHNS, CDR2 SASEGT. This CDR3 is built from 12 residues. CDR3 sequence: CASSAYGTEAFF. The CDR3 DNA sequence: TGTGCCAGCAGTGCGTACGGAACTGAAGCTTTCTTT.

This chain connects TRBV7-2 to TRBJ1-5; 8 nucleotides agree with TRBD1. The CDR3 is 18 residues long. V lost 1 base to trimming and J lost 2 bases; unmatched junction nucleotides: 10. Germline CDR1 is SGHTA and CDR2 is FQGNSA. The CDR3 bases are TGTGCCAGCAGCTTAGAGTTCATCAGGGGGCAGGGCAATCAGCCCCAGCATTTT. This translates into CASSLEFIRGQGNQPQHF.

V and J are TRBV6-5 and TRBJ2-2; D not certain. The CDR3 extends over 15 amino acids. Trimming removed 5 bases at V and 4 bases at J, with 14 bases between. Germline CDR1 is MNHEY and CDR2 is SVGAGI. The CDR3 protein is CASSPRAPSTGELFF. The CDR3 DNA follows: TGTGCCAGCAGTCCCCGGGCCCCCAGCACCGGGGAGCTGTTTTTT.

The V call is TRBV28, the J call TRBJ2-5; TRBD1 aligns across 11 bases. Germline-derived CDR1 and CDR2 are MDHEN and SYDVKM. With V trimmed by 2 bases and J by 5 bases, 10 bases remained unmatched. This CDR3 has 17 amino acids. The CDR3 sequence is CASSLAWTGGANETQYF. CDR3 DNA sequence: TGTGCCAGCAGTTTAGCCTGGACAGGGGGCGCGAATGAGACCCAGTACTTC.

The V and J genes are TRBV5-4 and TRBJ2-1; no reliable D call. Germline lookup yields CDR1 SGHNT and CDR2 YYREEE (reference sequence). There are 12 residues in the CDR3. Trimming left V 0 bases short and J 10 bases short, with 8 bases between. This chain's CDR3 is CASSLGAGEQFF. The CDR3 bases are TGTGCCAGCAGCTTGGGAGCTGGGGAGCAGTTCTTC.

The J gene is TRBJ2-5, the V gene TRBV18; D possibly uses TRBD1 or TRBD2 (6 bases each). Germline values: CDR1 KGHSH, CDR2 LQKENI. The CDR3 spans 14 residues. V lost 5 bases, J lost 0 bases, and 10 bases lay in between. The CDR3 loop is CASSMRDNQETQYF. CDR3 in DNA: TGTGCCAGCTCAATGCGGGACAACCAAGAGACCCAGTACTTC.

This clone was observed once. V and J are TRBV5-3 and TRBJ2-5; weak D call: TRBD2 (5 bases). TRBV5-3 counts as an open reading frame of uncertain function. The CDR3 is made up of 15 amino acids. V lost 0 bases and J 5 bases, leaving 14 bases between the germline ends. CDR3 sequence (DNA): TGTGCCAGAAGCTTGGCCGAGGGTACACTGGAGACCCAGTACTTC. Translation gives CARSLAEGTLETQYF.

The chain employs TRBV11-3 and TRBJ2-1; possibly TRBD2 for D (6 bases). The CDR3 consists of 16 residues. V was shortened by 0 bases and J by 9 bases, with 18 bases between the two germline ends. Germline loops: CDR1 SGHNT, CDR2 YENEEA. The CDR3 coding sequence is TGTGCCAGCAGCTTAGAATGGTCTAGCGATTGGAGTGAGCAGTTCTTC. This encodes CASSLEWSSDWSEQFF.

The CDR3, as DNA: TGTGCCAGCAGTTACGTAACCGGGACAGGGGATGGCTACACCTTC. Translating it yields CASSYVTGTGDGYTF. This chain links TRBV6-6 with TRBJ1-2, with TRBD1 matching over 10 bases. The CDR3 covers 15 residues. Germline lookup yields CDR1 MNHNY and CDR2 SVGAGI (reference sequence). Losses at the gene ends were 2 bases for V and 6 bases for J; bases not matched to a gene: 6.

CDR3 in amino acids: CASSPTGLDPSYEQYF. In DNA, the CDR3 is TGTGCCAGCAGCCCGACCGGGCTAGACCCGAGCTACGAGCAGTACTTC. This sequence joins TRBV5-5 and TRBJ2-7; D is unresolved. CDR3 length: 16 residues. Trimming stripped 4 bases from V and 3 bases from J, with 20 bases between. CDR1 SGHKS and CDR2 YYEKEE come from the germline V gene (reference sequence).